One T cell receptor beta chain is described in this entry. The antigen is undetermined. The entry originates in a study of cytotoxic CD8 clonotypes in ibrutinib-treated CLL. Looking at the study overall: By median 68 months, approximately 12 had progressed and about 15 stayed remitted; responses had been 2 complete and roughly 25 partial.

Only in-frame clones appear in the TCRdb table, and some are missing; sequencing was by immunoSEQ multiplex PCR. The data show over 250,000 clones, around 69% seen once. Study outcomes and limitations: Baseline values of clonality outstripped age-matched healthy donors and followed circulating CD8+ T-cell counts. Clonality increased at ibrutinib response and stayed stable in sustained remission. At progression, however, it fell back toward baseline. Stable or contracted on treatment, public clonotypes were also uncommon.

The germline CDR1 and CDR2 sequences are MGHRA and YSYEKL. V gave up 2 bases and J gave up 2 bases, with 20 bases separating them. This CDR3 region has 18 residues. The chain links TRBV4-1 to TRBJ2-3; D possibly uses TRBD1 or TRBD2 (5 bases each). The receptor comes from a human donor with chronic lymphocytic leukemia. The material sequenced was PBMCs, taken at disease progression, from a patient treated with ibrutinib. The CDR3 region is CASSQKRGTDWITDTQYF. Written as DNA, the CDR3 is TGCGCCAGCAGCCAAAAAAGGGGCACGGACTGGATCACAGATACGCAGTATTTT.